This T cell receptor beta chain derives from a study of chemoradiotherapy in HPV16-positive cancers. V lost 0 bases and J lost 4; bases outside the gene matches: 0. Germline CDR1 SGHNT, CDR2 YYREEE (reference sequence). This CDR3 contains 15 residues. Only in-frame clones appear in the TCRdb table, and some are missing; sequencing was by immunoSEQ multiplex PCR. The repertoire holds 1,500 to 2,000 clones, with 70% to 85% as singletons. The source material was tumor tissue, sampled from a patient who underwent chemoradiotherapy. This receptor was identified in a human donor with HPV-associated anogenital cancer. This rearrangement joins TRBV5-4 to TRBJ2-5; TRBD2 aligns across 13 bases. This CDR3 is CASSLGTSGRETQYF. The CDR3 nucleotides read TGTGCCAGCAGCTTGGGGACTAGCGGGAGAGAGACCCAGTACTTC.